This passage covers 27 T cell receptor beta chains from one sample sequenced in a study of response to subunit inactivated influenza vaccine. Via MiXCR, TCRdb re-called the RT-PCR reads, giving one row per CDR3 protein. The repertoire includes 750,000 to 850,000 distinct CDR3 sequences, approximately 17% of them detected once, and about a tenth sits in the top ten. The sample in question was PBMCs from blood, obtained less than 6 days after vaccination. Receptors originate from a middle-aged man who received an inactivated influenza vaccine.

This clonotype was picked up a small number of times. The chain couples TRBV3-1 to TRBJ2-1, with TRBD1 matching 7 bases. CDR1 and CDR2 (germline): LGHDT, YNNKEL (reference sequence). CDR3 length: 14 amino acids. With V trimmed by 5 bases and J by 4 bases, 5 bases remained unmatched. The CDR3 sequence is CASSYTDRYNEQFF. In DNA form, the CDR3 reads TGTGCCAGCAGCTACACGGACAGGTACAATGAGCAGTTCTTC.

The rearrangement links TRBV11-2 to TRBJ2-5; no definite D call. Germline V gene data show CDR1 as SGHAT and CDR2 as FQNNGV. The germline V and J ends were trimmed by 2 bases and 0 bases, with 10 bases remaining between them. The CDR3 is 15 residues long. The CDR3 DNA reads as TGTGCCAGCAGCTTAAGGGTAGGATACCAAGAGACCCAGTACTTC. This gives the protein CASSLRVGYQETQYF.

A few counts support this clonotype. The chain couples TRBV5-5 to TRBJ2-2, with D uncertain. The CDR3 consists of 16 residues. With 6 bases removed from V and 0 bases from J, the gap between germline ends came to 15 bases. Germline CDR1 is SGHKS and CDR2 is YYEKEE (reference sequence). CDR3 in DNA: TGTGCCAGCACCCTCTCGTACCAGTCGAACACCGGGGAGCTGTTTTTT. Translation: CASTLSYQSNTGELFF.

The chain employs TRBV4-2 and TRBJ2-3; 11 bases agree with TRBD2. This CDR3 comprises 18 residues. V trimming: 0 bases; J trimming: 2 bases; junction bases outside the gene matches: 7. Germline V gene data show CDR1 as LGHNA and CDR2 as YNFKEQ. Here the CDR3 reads CASSQDVTSGMVTDTQYF. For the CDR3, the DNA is TGTGCCAGCAGCCAAGATGTGACTAGCGGGATGGTCACAGATACGCAGTATTTT.

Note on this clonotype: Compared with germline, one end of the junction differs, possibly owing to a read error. Here the CDR3 reads CCARDLQGTNTDTQYF. In DNA form, the CDR3 reads TGCTGTGCTAGAGATCTGCAGGGGACTAACACAGATACGCAGTATTTT. The gene calls are TRBV20-1 and TRBJ2-3, with D possibly matching TRBD2 (7 bases). In germline, CDR1 is DFQATT, CDR2 SNEGSKA (reference sequence). This CDR3 has 16 amino acids.

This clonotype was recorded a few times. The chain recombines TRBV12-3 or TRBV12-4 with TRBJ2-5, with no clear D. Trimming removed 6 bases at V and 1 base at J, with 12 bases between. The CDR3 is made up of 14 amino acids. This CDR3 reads CASSPDPAQETQYF. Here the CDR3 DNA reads TGTGCCAGCAGCCCAGACCCGGCCCAAGAGACCCAGTACTTC.

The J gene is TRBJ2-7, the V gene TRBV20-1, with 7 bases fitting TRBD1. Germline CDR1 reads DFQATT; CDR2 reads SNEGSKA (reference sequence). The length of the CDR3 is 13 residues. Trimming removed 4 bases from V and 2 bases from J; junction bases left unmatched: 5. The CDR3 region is CSAKRQGAYEQYF. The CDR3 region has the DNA TGCAGTGCTAAAAGGCAGGGGGCCTACGAGCAGTACTTC.

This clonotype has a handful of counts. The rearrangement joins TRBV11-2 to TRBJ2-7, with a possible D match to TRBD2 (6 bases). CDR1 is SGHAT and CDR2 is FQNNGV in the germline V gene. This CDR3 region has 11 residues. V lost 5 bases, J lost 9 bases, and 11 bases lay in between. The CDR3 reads CASSADGGQYF. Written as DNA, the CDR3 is TGTGCCAGCAGCGCAGACGGGGGGCAGTACTTC.

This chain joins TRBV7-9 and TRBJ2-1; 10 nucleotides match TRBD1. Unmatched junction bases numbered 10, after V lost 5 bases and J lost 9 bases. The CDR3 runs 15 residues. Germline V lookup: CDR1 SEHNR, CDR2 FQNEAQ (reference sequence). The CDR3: CASSQTGGDRLEQFF. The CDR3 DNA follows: TGTGCCAGCAGCCAGACAGGGGGCGATCGGCTTGAGCAGTTCTTC.

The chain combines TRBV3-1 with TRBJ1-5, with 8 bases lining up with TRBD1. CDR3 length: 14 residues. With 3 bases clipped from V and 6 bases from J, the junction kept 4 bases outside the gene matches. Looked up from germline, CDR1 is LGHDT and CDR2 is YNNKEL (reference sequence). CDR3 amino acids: CASSHGQGSQPQHF. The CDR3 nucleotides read TGTGCCAGCAGCCATGGACAGGGCAGTCAGCCCCAGCATTTT.

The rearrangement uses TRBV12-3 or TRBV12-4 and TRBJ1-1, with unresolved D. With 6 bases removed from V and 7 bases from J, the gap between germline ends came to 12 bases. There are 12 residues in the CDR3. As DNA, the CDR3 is TGTGCCAGCAGCCACCCAAGCCGTGAAGCTTTCTTT. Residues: CASSHPSREAFF.

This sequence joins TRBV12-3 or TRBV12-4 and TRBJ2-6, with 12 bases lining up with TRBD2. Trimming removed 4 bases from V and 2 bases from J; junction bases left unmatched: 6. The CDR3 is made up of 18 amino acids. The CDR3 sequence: CASSSPSGGAPGANVLTF. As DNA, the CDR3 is TGTGCCAGCAGTTCCCCTAGCGGGGGGGCCCCTGGGGCCAACGTCCTGACTTTC.

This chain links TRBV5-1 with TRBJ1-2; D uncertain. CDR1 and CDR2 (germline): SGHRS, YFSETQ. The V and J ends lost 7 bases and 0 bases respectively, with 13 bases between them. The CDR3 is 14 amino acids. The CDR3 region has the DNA TGCGCCAGCGCGGCGACGGGAGCTAACTATGGCTACACCTTC. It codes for CASAATGANYGYTF. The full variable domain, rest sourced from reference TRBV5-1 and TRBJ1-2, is KAGVTQTPRYLIKTRGQQVTLSCSPISGHRSVSWYQQTPGQGLQFLFEYFSETQRNKGNFPGRFSGRQFSNSRSEMNVSTLELGDSALYLCASAATGANYGYTFGSGTRLTVV.

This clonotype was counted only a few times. CDR3 in amino acids: CSARKPWTRLGDTQYF. CDR3 sequence (DNA): TGCAGTGCTAGAAAACCGTGGACAAGGCTAGGAGATACGCAGTATTTT. The chain combines TRBV20-1 with TRBJ2-3; the D gene is possibly TRBD1 (5 bases). V dropped 2 bases and J dropped 5 bases, with 20 bases sitting between them. The germline V gene has CDR1 DFQATT and CDR2 SNEGSKA (reference sequence). CDR3 length equals 16 residues.

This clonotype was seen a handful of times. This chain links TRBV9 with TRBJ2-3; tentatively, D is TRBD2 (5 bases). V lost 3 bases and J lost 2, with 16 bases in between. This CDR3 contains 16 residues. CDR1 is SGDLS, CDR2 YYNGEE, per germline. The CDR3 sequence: CASSARLTIHTDTQYF. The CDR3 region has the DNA TGTGCCAGCAGCGCCAGACTAACTATCCACACAGATACGCAGTATTTT. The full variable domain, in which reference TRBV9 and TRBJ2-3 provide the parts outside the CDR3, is DSGVTQTPKHLITATGQRVTLRCSPRSGDLSVYWYQQSLDQGLQFLIQYYNGEERAKGNILERFSAQQFPDLHSELNLSSLELGDSALYFCASSARLTIHTDTQYFGPGTRLTVL.

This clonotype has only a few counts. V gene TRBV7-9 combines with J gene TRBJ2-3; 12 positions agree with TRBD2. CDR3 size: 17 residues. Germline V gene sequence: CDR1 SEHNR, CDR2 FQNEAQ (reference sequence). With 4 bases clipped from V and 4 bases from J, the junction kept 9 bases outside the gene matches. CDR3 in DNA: TGTGCCAGCAGCTCACCGACTAGCGGGAGATCCGCAGATACGCAGTATTTT. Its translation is CASSSPTSGRSADTQYF.

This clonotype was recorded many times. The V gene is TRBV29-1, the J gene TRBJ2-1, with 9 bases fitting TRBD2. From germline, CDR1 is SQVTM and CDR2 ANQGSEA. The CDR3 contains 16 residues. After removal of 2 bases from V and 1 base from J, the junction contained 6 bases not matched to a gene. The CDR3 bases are TGCAGCGTTGAAATCCTAGCGGGATCGTCCTACAATGAGCAGTTCTTC. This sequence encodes CSVEILAGSSYNEQFF.

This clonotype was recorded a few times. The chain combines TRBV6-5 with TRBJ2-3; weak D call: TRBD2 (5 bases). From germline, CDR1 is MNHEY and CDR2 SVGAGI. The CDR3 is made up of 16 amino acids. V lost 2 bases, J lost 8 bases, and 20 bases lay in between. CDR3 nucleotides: TGTGCCAGCAGTTACCGCGAGCCCCTAGCCGGACGTACGCAGTATTTT. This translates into CASSYREPLAGRTQYF.

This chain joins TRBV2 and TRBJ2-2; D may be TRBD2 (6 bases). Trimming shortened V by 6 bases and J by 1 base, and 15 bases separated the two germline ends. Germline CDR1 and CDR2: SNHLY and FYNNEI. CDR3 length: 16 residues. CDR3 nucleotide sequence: TGTGCCAGCAGGGGACCGGGACTTCTGAACACCGGGGAGCTGTTTTTT. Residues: CASRGPGLLNTGELFF.

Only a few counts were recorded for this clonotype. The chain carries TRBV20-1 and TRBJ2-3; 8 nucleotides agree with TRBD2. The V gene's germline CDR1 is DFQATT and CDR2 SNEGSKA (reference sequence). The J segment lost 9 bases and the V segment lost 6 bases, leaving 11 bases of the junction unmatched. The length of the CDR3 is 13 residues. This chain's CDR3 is CSAPRGAAQTQYF. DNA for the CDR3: TGCAGTGCCCCGCGGGGGGCCGCACAAACGCAGTATTTT.

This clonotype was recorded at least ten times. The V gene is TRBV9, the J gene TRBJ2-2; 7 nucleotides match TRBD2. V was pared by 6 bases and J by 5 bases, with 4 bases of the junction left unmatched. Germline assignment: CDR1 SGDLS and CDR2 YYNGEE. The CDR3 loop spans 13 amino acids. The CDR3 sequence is CASTYGGTGELFF. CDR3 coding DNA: TGTGCCAGCACCTACGGGGGGACCGGGGAGCTGTTTTTT.

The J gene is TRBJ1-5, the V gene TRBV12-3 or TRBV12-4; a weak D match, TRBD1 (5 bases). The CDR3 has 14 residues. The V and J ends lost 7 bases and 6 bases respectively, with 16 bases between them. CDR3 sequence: CASTKDTLGQPQHF. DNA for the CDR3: TGTGCCAGCACCAAGGACACTCTCGGTCAGCCCCAGCATTTT.

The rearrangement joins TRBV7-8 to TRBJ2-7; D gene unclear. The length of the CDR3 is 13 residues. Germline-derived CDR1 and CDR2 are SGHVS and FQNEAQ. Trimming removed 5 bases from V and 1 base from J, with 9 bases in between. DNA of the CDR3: TGTGCCAGCAGCCGACCGGGTTCCTACGAGCAGTACTTC. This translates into CASSRPGSYEQYF.

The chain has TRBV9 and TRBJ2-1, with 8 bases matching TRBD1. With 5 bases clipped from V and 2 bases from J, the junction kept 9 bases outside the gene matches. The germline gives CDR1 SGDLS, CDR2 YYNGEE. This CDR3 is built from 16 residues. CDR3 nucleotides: TGTGCCAGCAGTGAACTGACAGGGGCCACCTACAATGAGCAGTTCTTC. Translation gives CASSELTGATYNEQFF.

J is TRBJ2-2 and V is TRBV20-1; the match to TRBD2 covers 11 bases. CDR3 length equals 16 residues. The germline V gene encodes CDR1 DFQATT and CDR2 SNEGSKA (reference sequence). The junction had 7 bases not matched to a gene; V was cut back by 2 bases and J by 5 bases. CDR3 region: CSARPPGLAVTGELFF. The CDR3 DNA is TGCAGTGCTAGACCTCCGGGACTAGCGGTAACCGGGGAGCTGTTTTTT.

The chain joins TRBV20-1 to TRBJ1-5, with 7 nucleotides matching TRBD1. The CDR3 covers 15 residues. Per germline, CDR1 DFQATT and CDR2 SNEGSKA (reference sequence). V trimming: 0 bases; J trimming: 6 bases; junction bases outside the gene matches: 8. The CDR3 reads CSARESGTATQPQHF. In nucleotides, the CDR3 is TGCAGTGCTAGAGAGAGCGGGACAGCAACTCAGCCCCAGCATTTT.

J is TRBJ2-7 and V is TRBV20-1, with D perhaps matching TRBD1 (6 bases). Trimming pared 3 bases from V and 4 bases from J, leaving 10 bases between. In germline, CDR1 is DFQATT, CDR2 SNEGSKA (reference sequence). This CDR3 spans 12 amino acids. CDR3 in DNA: TGCAGTGCTAGGAAGAGGGGGTACGAGCAGTACTTC. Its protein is CSARKRGYEQYF.